This T cell receptor (beta chain) was documented in a study of cytomegalovirus exposure and HLA in healthy donors (TCRdb year 2017). With regard to the full study: An earlier analysis of some 600 of the donors reported about 280 Gb of sequence data and around 120 million unique TCR beta sequences obtained from approximately 180 million T cells. Typing coverage differed by locus: A, B, C, DRB1 and DQB1 were typed in about 620-630 donors, DQA1 in about 500, DPA1 in around 580, and DPB1 in around 490. Using immunosequencing, the study profiled T cell repertoires from 666 subjects and related those repertoires to cytomegalovirus serostatus. Genome-wide SNP genotypes for about 65% of the 666 donors were used in a later genetic analysis, which treated that subset as a discovery cohort. High-throughput TCR immunosequencing, statistical association of individual TCRs with disease status, and machine learning were combined to predict cytomegalovirus infection status. To study patterns of TCR occurrence, a later analysis re-analyzed previously published TCR beta repertoires from hundreds of donors and added high-resolution HLA genotyping. A few DR-DQ haplotypes were treated as single units for association and clustering because of strong linkage in the cohort. Along with the roughly 670-subject first cohort, a separate validation cohort of some 130 different subjects was used. An earlier analysis of a few hundred of the donors applied high-throughput TCR beta sequencing to assess whether each TCR beta V gene segment acted as functional or pseudogenic. Class I and class II HLA loci were covered by the typing at four-digit resolution. On average, roughly 250,000 unique TCR beta nucleotide sequences were sequenced per donor among a few hundred genotyped donors of the cohort, with 15% to 20% of those sequences being non-productive. Donor age, sex, ethnicity and CMV serostatus were collected together with the repertoire data. Among the roughly 400 genotyped donors, 75% to 90% belonged to the genetic ancestry cluster associated with self-reported Caucasian donors. Rather than drawing on any new phenotypic data, the later analysis identified candidate immune exposures from TCR beta sequences and the way those sequences occurred across donors. Every repertoire in the discovery cohort had been generated on one and the same sequencing platform. Around 320 gigabases of sequencing data and some 85 million unique TCR sequences were included in an early release covering around 650 HLA-typed donors. The study aimed to test whether cataloging public T cell receptors could reveal signatures of past pathogen exposure.

Comment on this clone: It has no known antigen specificity.

Library construction relied on the immunoSEQ multiplex PCR assay. For the multiplex PCR, a mixture combining 60 forward primers for TCR Vbeta segments and 13 reverse primers for TCR Jbeta segments was used. The CDR3 region of rearranged TCR beta genes was amplified from genomic DNA with a multiplex PCR assay. The amplified TCR beta libraries were sequenced on the Illumina HiSeq System as 87-base-pair reads. In the source study's methods: A later analysis counted about 80 million unique TCR beta chains across the 690 or so repertoires, and roughly 9.9 million of these chains were shared by at least two donors. Raw reads were error-corrected and collapsed into unique sequences with a nearest-neighbor algorithm that merged closely related sequences to remove PCR and sequencing errors. V, D and J gene segments were assigned by aligning CDR3 sequences to IMGT reference sequences. For a sequence to be retained, a match of at least six nucleotides to both a V gene segment and a J gene segment was required. Rearrangements were called productive when the CDR3 lacked stop codons and stayed in frame with V and J; all others were non-productive. CDR3 was defined according to IMGT convention as the region running from the second conserved V-encoded cysteine to the conserved J-encoded phenylalanine. The earlier analysis of 550 to 650 of the donors excluded any sequence lacking an unambiguous match to a single V gene segment. In an earlier analysis of 587 of the donors, a V segment was called functional when productive rearrangements were above 56.7%, and segregating when the standard deviation between donors exceeded 5%. A statistical classification framework was developed to diagnose cytomegalovirus status using the catalog of TCR beta chain sequences. A later analysis assigned V and J genes by comparing TCR nucleotide sequences with IMGT/GENE-DB human TR gene sequences. Using the TCRdist pipeline, a later analysis assigned CDR3 sequences along with most-parsimonious VDJ recombination scenarios. In a later analysis, each TCR beta chain was defined by its CDR3 amino acid sequence together with its V-gene family, and reads without a unique V-gene family were excluded. A later analysis removed several hundred highly shared, low-generation-probability nucleotide sequences to deal with suspected cross-contamination and a sequencing artifact. A later analysis calculated a clonal expansion index for each public chain from normalized within-repertoire ranks of inferred template counts. In a later analysis, generation probabilities were computed using a VDJ recombination model fitted to out-of-frame rearrangements, and the results were checked against IGoR. In a later analysis, TCR-TCR, TCR-HLA and TCR-CMV co-occurrence was scored with hypergeometric tests, and a repertoire-size bias correction was applied to TCR pairs. False discovery rates were estimated in a later analysis by permuting HLA or CMV assignments 20 times. In a later analysis, co-occurring TCRs were grouped using DBSCAN, with TCRdist sequence similarity added in when clustering inside HLA-allele-positive subsets. For co-occurrence clustering, repertoires with fewer than 30,000 or more than 120,000 public chains were excluded, along with a handful of repertoires with anomalous nucleotide sharing. Sourced from immuneACCESS, this table was stored by TCRdb with only in-frame sequences that have V and J called. A share of the clones is absent; for the studies checked, an unresolved V gene accounts for under half, and the remainder has no known explanation. Clonal size and the V and J genes are those of that table, whereas D and trimming came from the DNA. This sample's table lists approximately 150,000 clones. The ten biggest clones cover 2.2% of the sample.

Trimming at the junction amounts to 5 bases on V and 4 bases on J, and the germline ends lie 15 bases apart. Via the germline V gene, CDR1 is ENHRY and CDR2 SYGVKD. The CDR3, cysteine through phenylalanine, is 14 amino acids long. Only CDR3 DNA is held: 42 bases, read in frame from base 1. What the work shows at the level of the full study, not this receptor alone: Correlated functional status among segregating V segments might be attributable to linkage disequilibrium, but an unknown experimental factor could not be ruled out. In vitro tests confirmed that a few of the cytomegalovirus-associated TCR beta chains recognize cytomegalovirus antigens. The classifier was reported to diagnose cytomegalovirus status with high specificity and sensitivity in both the original cohort and the validation cohort. It was suggested by the authors that the approach could potentially be generalized to other disease states and immunological phenotypes. In a later analysis, several top co-occurrence clusters were reported to appear linked to parvovirus B19, influenza, CMV and Epstein-Barr virus. V-gene and J-gene trimming of TCR beta chains was associated with a missense DCLRE1C variant in a later genetic analysis, and the association was replicated in an independent cohort. In a later analysis, HLA-associated TCR beta chains showed more clonal expansion and lower generation probabilities than non-associated chains that were equally common. A cluster of highly shared sequence variants was judged likely to be a technical artifact of the sequencing pipeline. Compared with the roughly 720-donor mean, donors in an Asian-associated ancestry cluster had fewer N-insertions in productive TCRs, according to a later genetic analysis. According to a later analysis, most CMV-associated TCR beta chains appeared to be HLA-restricted, and the HLA associations seemed to be driven largely by CMV exposure. Presence/absence analyses assumed roughly uniform sequencing depth across donors, an assumption that may not hold. Because some donors lacked HLA typing at each locus, the association tests relied only on the typed subset. In a later analysis, the rate of TCR association differed among HLA loci, with DRB1 alleles having the most associated TCRs and HLA-C alleles having the fewest. Some IMGT-functional V segments, including TRBV6-2 and TRBV6-3, could not be told apart with the 87-base-pair reads, so those segments were excluded. While some public TCRs were present in many individuals, most TCR sequences turned up only very rarely across donors. Immune exposure information for the cohort was limited to CMV serostatus. In this cohort, only TCR beta chains were sequenced, and detectable features were limited by the absence of alpha or paired-chain data. Because counts were too low, roughly 17 rarely observed V segments, including chromosome 9 orphons, were left out of the earlier analysis of approximately 500 of the donors. At a false discovery rate of 0.05, a later analysis linked around 17,000 TCR beta sequences to specific HLA alleles. Assigning TCR associations to individual alleles was difficult when HLA alleles, especially DR and DQ, strongly co-occurred. A total of 150 or so TCR beta chains were listed by the study as associated with cytomegalovirus. In an earlier analysis of around 600 of the donors, most TCR beta V segments appeared in productive rearrangements about 87% or about 30% of the time, broadly matching IMGT annotations. A further reported finding was that TCR beta sequences accurately predicted the HLA-A and HLA-B alleles for most subjects in the first cohort.

In total, over 600 healthy bone marrow donors made up the cohort. At the time of sampling, every cohort member was nominally healthy, though immune exposures that went unrecorded were likely present. The donor tested CMV seronegative and was one of the 352 seronegative cohort members. Every donor gave a peripheral blood sample, and the peripheral blood mononuclear cells from that sample were used for TCR beta sequencing. The Qiagen DNeasy Blood Extraction Kit was used to extract genomic DNA from the blood cell samples. This receptor was taken from a young woman in good health and CMV-seronegative. Material for sequencing was PBMCs. The chain uses TRBV10-3 and TRBJ2-7; possibly the D gene is TRBD1, per 6 matching bases. The DNA is as follows: TGTGCCATCAGTTCAATTACAGGGAATTACGAGCAGTACTTC. Translated, it gives CAISSITGNYEQYF.